The rows below give T cell receptor beta chains drawn from one sample of a study of T cell responses to AZD1222 COVID-19 vaccine. Libraries were prepared by immunoSEQ multiplex PCR; TCRdb keeps only in-frame clonotypes and omits some of them. The sample comprises 120,000 or so clones, approximately 88% of which are singletons, and roughly 1.5% rests with the top ten. Sequenced here: peripheral blood, sampled on day 0 of AZD1222 vaccination. The receptor set was obtained from an adult in good health. Both conserved end residues are part of each CDR3. D genes are given only for firm matches. Clone size, where shown, is once, few, many, or a class for clones that have expanded.

D gene,J gene,V gene,clone size,CDR3 protein,CDR3 DNA
TRBD2,TRBJ2-7,TRBV9,-,CASSFGTSGGVGGEQYF,TGTGCCAGCAGCTTCGGGACTAGCGGAGGGGTAGGTGGCGAGCAGTACTTC
-,TRBJ1-5,TRBV19,-,CASSITSDSNQPQHF,TGTGCCAGTAGTATTACGTCCGATAGCAATCAGCCCCAGCATTTT
-,TRBJ2-1,TRBV19,-,CASTPTQSSYNEQFF,TGTGCCAGTACCCCTACCCAGAGCTCCTACAATGAGCAGTTCTTC
-,TRBJ1-6,TRBV29-1,few,CSVRPGRPDNSPLHF,TGCAGCGTTCGACCAGGGAGACCCGATAATTCACCCCTCCACTTT
TRBD1,TRBJ2-1,TRBV27,-,CASSPRTENGQEVVF,TGTGCCAGCAGCCCTCGAACAGAAAATGGACAGGAGGTGGTCTTC
-,TRBJ2-2,TRBV11-2,-,CASSLALRNTGELFF,TGTGCCAGCAGCTTAGCTCTCCGTAACACCGGGGAGCTGTTTTTT
-,TRBJ2-3,TRBV28,-,CASSLFPKGISTDTQYF,TGTGCCAGCAGTTTATTCCCTAAAGGGATTAGCACAGATACGCAGTATTTT
TRBD2,TRBJ2-1,TRBV5-4,-,CASSPIGTSGVLSSYNEQFF,TGTGCCAGCAGCCCGATTGGGACTAGCGGGGTCTTAAGCTCCTACAATGAGCAGTTCTTC
TRBD1,TRBJ1-1,TRBV19,-,CASSIDQGGSTEAFF,TGTGCCAGTAGTATAGATCAGGGGGGGAGCACTGAAGCTTTCTTT
TRBD2,TRBJ2-1,TRBV7-2,-,CASSYRLALEQFF,TGTGCCAGCAGCTACAGACTAGCGCTTGAGCAGTTCTTC
TRBD1,TRBJ1-2,TRBV7-2,-,CASSPGRDRRVYTF,TGTGCCAGCAGCCCAGGCCGGGACAGGAGGGTCTACACCTTC
TRBD2,TRBJ2-7,TRBV18,-,CASSPVDAGGGTKQYF,TGTGCCAGCTCACCAGTGGATGCGGGAGGAGGTACCAAGCAGTACTTC
-,TRBJ2-4,TRBV3-1/TRBV3-2,-,CASSQDPDIQYF,TGTGCCAGCAGCCAAGACCCTGACATTCAGTACTTC
-,TRBJ1-6,TRBV28,-,CASSNGGNNSPLHF,TGTGCCAGCAGCAACGGGGGAAATAATTCACCCCTCCACTTT
-,TRBJ1-1,TRBV19,-,CASSFQTRLMNTEAFF,TGTGCCAGTAGTTTCCAGACAAGACTTATGAACACTGAAGCTTTCTTT
TRBD1,TRBJ2-5,TRBV7-3,-,CASSLTSDRVETQYF,TGTGCCAGCAGCTTAACCTCTGACAGGGTGGAGACCCAGTACTTC
-,TRBJ1-2,TRBV6-2/TRBV6-3,-,CASSYSINYGYTF,TGTGCCAGCAGTTACTCGATCAACTATGGCTACACCTTC
-,TRBJ1-1,TRBV5-4,-,CASSLAKTANTEAFF,TGTGCCAGCAGCTTGGCCAAGACAGCGAACACTGAAGCTTTCTTT
-,TRBJ1-2,TRBV25-1,-,CASMDIFRGYTF,TGTGCCAGTATGGACATCTTTAGGGGCTACACCTTC
-,TRBJ2-1,TRBV5-6,-,CASSQFLLSSGYNEQFF,TGTGCCAGCAGCCAATTCTTACTAAGCTCTGGGTACAATGAGCAGTTCTTC
-,TRBJ2-2,TRBV27,once,CASSTGSAATGELFF,TGTGCCAGCAGTACAGGGTCAGCGGCCACCGGGGAGCTGTTTTTT
-,TRBJ1-2,TRBV6-5,-,CASSYPTTFNYGYTF,TGTGCCAGCAGTTACCCAACGACATTTAACTATGGCTACACCTTC
TRBD2,TRBJ2-4,TRBV11-3,-,CASSLVGGKNIQYF,TGTGCCAGCAGCTTAGTCGGGGGGAAAAACATTCAGTACTTC
TRBD2,TRBJ2-1,TRBV7-3,-,CASSLTSGSMYNEQFF,TGTGCCAGCAGCTTAACTAGCGGGAGTATGTACAATGAGCAGTTCTTC
TRBD2,TRBJ2-1,TRBV10-3,-,CAISEEVGSGNEQFF,TGTGCCATCAGTGAAGAGGTTGGTAGCGGGAATGAGCAGTTCTTC
TRBD1,TRBJ1-1,TRBV19,-,CASSIGGGGNTEAFF,TGTGCCAGTAGTATTGGAGGGGGCGGTAACACTGAAGCTTTCTTT
TRBD2,TRBJ2-1,TRBV7-3,-,CASSLGAGAYNEQFF,TGTGCCAGCAGCTTAGGGGCGGGAGCCTACAATGAGCAGTTCTTC
TRBD2,TRBJ2-3,TRBV28,-,CASSLEGLAGVGSTDTQYF,TGTGCCAGCAGTTTGGAGGGACTAGCGGGAGTAGGGAGCACAGATACGCAGTATTTT
-,TRBJ2-7,TRBV7-9,-,CASSPQGAGSYEQYF,TGTGCCAGCAGCCCTCAAGGGGCAGGTTCCTACGAGCAGTACTTC
-,TRBJ1-2,TRBV7-9,-,CASSLEAELSGYTF,TGTGCCAGCAGCTTAGAGGCTGAGCTGTCTGGCTACACCTTC
TRBD1,TRBJ1-1,TRBV5-6,-,CASSPLDRDENTEAFF,TGTGCCAGCAGTCCACTCGACAGGGATGAGAACACTGAAGCTTTCTTT
-,TRBJ2-7,TRBV21-1,once,CASSSPTGKDEQYF,TGTGCCAGCAGCTCCCCGACAGGGAAAGACGAGCAGTACTTC
TRBD1,TRBJ1-5,TRBV24-1,-,CATSDSKGTGGNQPQHF,TGTGCCACCAGTGATTCGAAGGGGACAGGGGGAAATCAGCCCCAGCATTTT
-,TRBJ1-1,TRBV7-9,-,CASSALGAEAFF,TGTGCCAGCAGCGCTCTAGGGGCTGAAGCTTTCTTT
TRBD2,TRBJ2-1,TRBV7-9,-,CASSLGLAGAPSYNEQFF,TGTGCCAGCAGCCTGGGACTAGCGGGAGCCCCCTCCTACAATGAGCAGTTCTTC
TRBD1,TRBJ1-1,TRBV28,-,CASRDRGRTEAFF,TGTGCCAGCAGGGACAGGGGGCGCACTGAAGCTTTCTTT
-,TRBJ2-7,TRBV15,-,CATSRGGTAPYEQYF,TGTGCCACCAGCAGAGGCGGGACAGCTCCCTACGAGCAGTACTTC
-,TRBJ2-3,TRBV27,-,CASSFGGPSTDTQYF,TGTGCCAGCAGTTTTGGCGGCCCCAGCACAGATACGCAGTATTTT
-,TRBJ2-3,TRBV7-9,-,CASSLVAGPDTQYF,TGTGCCAGCAGCTTAGTTGCCGGTCCGGATACGCAGTATTTT